These T cell receptor beta chains were read from a single sample in a study of blood T cells in healthy people across ages. TCRdb redid the calling of the 5' RACE reads with MiXCR, one entry per CDR3 protein. The repertoire holds fewer than 2,000,000 distinct CDR3 sequences, with roughly 32% as singletons. Material for sequencing was blood. The source is a woman aged 25 to 45 in good health. The CDR3 runs from the conserved cysteine through the conserved F or W. D genes are given only for firm matches. For some rows the clone size is stated as once, few or many, or as a class when expanded; others skip it.

abundance	v_gene	d_gene	j_gene	CDR3nt	CDR3aa
few	TRBV6-4	TRBD1	TRBJ2-3	TGTGCCAGCAGTGACTCGAAGGCAGGGGGAGTTGATACGCAGTATTTT	CASSDSKAGGVDTQYF
NA	TRBV30	NA	TRBJ2-3	TGTGCCTGGAGTGTGCGGCATTCCACAGATACGCAGTATTTT	CAWSVRHSTDTQYF
NA	TRBV18	NA	TRBJ1-1	TGTGCCAGCTCACCAAATCAGGGGACGAACACTGAAGCTTTCTTT	CASSPNQGTNTEAFF
few	TRBV5-1	NA	TRBJ1-5	TGCGCCAGCAGGCCTAGGGACATTTTCAATCAGCCCCAGCATTTT	CASRPRDIFNQPQHF
NA	TRBV27	TRBD2	TRBJ2-7	TGTGCCAGCAGTCCACGGGGCCCCCCGTGGAGCGGGAGTGGGTACGAGCAGTACTTC	CASSPRGPPWSGSGYEQYF
NA	TRBV24-1	NA	TRBJ2-5	TGTGCCACAAGAGGGGACTTCCAAGAGACCCAGTACTTC	CATRGDFQETQYF
many	TRBV6-5	NA	TRBJ2-3	TGTGCCAGCAGTTACGGGTCCAACACAGATACGCAGTATTTT	CASSYGSNTDTQYF
NA	TRBV2	NA	TRBJ2-1	TGTGCCAGCAGTCGGGGACAAGCCTACAATGAGCAGTTCTTC	CASSRGQAYNEQFF
few	TRBV11-2	NA	TRBJ1-2	TGTGCCAGCACCGTGTTTGGTGGAATCTATGGCTACACCTTC	CASTVFGGIYGYTF
many	TRBV9	NA	TRBJ1-2	TGTGCCAGCAGCGCGGGGACCGGTGCTAACTATGGCTACACCTTC	CASSAGTGANYGYTF
once	TRBV7-3	TRBD2	TRBJ2-2	TGTGCCAGCAGTCGGACTAGCGGGAGTGGCACCGGGGAGCTGTTTTTT	CASSRTSGSGTGELFF
NA	TRBV4-1	TRBD1	TRBJ1-5	TGCGCCAGCAGCCAAGCAGGGGGCGGCAATCAGCCCCAGCATTTT	CASSQAGGGNQPQHF
once	TRBV7-9	NA	TRBJ1-1	TGTGCCAGCAGGAACAGGGCTGTGGACACTGAAGCTTTCTTT	CASRNRAVDTEAFF
NA	TRBV5-1	TRBD2	TRBJ2-1	TGCGCCAGCAGCTTGGGAGGGAGCGGGAGGGCCGGGAATGAGCAGTTCTTC	CASSLGGSGRAGNEQFF
many	TRBV29-1	TRBD1	TRBJ2-7	TGCAGCTTCGGGACAGCTGGAGTCGAGCAGTACTTC	CSFGTAGVEQYF
few	TRBV29-1	TRBD1	TRBJ2-7	TGCAGCGTTTCGCCGGGACAGTACTCCTACGAGCAGTACTTC	CSVSPGQYSYEQYF
NA	TRBV10-3	TRBD2	TRBJ2-5	TGTGCCATTTCACTAGCGGGGACCTACAATGAGCAGTACTTC	CAISLAGTYNEQYF
few	TRBV6-2/TRBV6-3	NA	TRBJ2-3	TGTGCCAGCAGCTCACTTTTAAATCGGATTAGCACAGATACGCAGTATTTT	CASSSLLNRISTDTQYF
NA	TRBV5-5	NA	TRBJ2-7	TGTGCCAGCAGCCCCCCCCACAATGAGCAGTACTTC	CASSPPHNEQYF
few	TRBV10-3	TRBD2	TRBJ2-1	TGTGCCATCAGTGAGTCAAAAGGGACTAGCGGGGGAAATGAGCAGTTCTTC	CAISESKGTSGGNEQFF
NA	TRBV5-1	NA	TRBJ1-1	TGCGCCAGCAGCCTGAGCCTCGGGAGCACTGAAGCTTTCTTT	CASSLSLGSTEAFF
NA	TRBV20-1	TRBD2	TRBJ2-3	TGCAGTGCTAGAGAGTGGCTAGCGGGGCTGGCAGATACGCAGTATTTT	CSAREWLAGLADTQYF
NA	TRBV7-9	NA	TRBJ2-3	TGCGCCAGTGTCGTCGGCGGACTTAGCACAGATACGCAGTATTTT	CASVVGGLSTDTQYF
NA	TRBV24-1	TRBD1	TRBJ2-1	TGTGCCACCAGTGAGGGGACAGATTACAATGAGCAGTTCTTC	CATSEGTDYNEQFF
few	TRBV6-4	NA	TRBJ1-5	TGTGCCAGCAGTGATTTCGGACCGATTAGCAATCAGCCCCAGCATTTT	CASSDFGPISNQPQHF
NA	TRBV7-9	TRBD2	TRBJ2-1	TGTGACAGCAGCGGCGATATACTAGCGGGGGGCCGGGAGCAGTTCTTC	CDSSGDILAGGREQFF
NA	TRBV20-1	NA	TRBJ2-1	TGCAGTGCTAGAGGCTTGCAATACTCCTACAATGAGCAGTTCTTC	CSARGLQYSYNEQFF